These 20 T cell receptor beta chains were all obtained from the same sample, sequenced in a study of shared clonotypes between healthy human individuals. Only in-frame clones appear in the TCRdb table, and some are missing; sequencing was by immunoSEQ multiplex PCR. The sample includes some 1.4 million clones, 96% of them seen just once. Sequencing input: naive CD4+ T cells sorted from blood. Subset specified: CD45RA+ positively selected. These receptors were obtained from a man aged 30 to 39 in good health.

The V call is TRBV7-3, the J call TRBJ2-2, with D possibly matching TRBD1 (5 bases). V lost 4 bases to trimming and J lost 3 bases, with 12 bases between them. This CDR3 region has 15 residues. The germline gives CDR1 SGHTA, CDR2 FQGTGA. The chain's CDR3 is CASSSPDSYTGELFF. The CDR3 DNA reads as TGTGCCAGCAGCTCTCCCGACAGTTACACCGGGGAGCTGTTTTTT.

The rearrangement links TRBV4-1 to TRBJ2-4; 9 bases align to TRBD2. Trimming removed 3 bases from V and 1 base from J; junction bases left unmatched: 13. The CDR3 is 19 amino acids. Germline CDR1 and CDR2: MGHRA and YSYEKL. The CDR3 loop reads CASSHLPRRGGDAKNIQYF. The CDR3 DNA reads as TGCGCCAGCAGCCATCTACCTAGGCGGGGGGGAGACGCCAAAAACATTCAGTACTTC.

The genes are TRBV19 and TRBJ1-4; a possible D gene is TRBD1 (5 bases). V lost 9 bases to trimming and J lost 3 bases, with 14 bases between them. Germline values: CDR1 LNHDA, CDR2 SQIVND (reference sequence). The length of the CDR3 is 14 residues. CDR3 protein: CASQTGGSNEKLFF. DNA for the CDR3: TGTGCCAGCCAAACCGGGGGTTCTAATGAAAAACTGTTTTTT.

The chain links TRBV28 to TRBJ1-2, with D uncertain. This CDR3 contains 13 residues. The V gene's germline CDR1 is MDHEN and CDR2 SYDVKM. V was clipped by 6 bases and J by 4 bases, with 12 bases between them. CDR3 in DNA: TGTGCCAGCAGCCTGAGGCTAGCCTATGGCTACACCTTC. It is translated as CASSLRLAYGYTF.

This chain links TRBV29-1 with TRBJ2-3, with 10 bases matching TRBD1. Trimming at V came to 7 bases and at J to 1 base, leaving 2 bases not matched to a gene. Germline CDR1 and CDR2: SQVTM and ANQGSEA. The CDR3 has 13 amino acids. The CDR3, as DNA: TGCAGCGCAGGGACAGGGGGCACAGATACGCAGTATTTT. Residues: CSAGTGGTDTQYF.

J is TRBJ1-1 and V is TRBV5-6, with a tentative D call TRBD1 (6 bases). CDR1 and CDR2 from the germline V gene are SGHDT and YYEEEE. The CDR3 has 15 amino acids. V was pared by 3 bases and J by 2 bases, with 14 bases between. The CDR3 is CASSSRDGGNTEAFF. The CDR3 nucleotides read TGTGCCAGCAGCTCCCGAGACGGGGGCAACACTGAAGCTTTCTTT.

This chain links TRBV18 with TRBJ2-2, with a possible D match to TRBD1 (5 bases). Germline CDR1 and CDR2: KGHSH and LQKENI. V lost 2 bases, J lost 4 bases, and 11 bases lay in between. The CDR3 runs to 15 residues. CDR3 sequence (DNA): TGTGCCAGCTCACCAGAACAGGCGAGCACCGGGGAGCTGTTTTTT. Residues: CASSPEQASTGELFF.

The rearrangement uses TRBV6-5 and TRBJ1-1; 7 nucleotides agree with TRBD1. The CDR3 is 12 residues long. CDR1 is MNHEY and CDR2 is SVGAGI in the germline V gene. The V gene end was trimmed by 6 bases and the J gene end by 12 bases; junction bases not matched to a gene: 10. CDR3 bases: TGTGCCAGCAGCCCAGGACAGGTTGGGTCTTTCTTT. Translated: CASSPGQVGSFF.

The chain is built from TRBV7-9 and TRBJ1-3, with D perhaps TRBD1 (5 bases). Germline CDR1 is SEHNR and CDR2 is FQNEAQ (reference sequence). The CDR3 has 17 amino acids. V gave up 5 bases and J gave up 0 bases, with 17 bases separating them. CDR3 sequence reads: CASSPYRGVNSGNTIYF. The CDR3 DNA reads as TGTGCCAGCAGCCCCTACCGGGGGGTAAACTCTGGAAACACCATATATTTT.

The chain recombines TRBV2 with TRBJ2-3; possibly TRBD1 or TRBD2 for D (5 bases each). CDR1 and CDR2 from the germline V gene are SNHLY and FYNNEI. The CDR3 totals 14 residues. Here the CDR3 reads CATSPGPQRDTQYF. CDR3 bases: TGTGCTACGAGTCCGGGACCCCAAAGGGATACGCAGTATTTT.

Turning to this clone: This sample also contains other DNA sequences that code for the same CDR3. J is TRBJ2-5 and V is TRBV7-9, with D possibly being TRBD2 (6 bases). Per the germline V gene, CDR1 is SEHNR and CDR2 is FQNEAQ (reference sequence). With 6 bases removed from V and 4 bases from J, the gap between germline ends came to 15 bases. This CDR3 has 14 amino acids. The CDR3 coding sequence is TGTGCCAGCAGTCGCACGGAGGGGCGAGAGACCCAGTACTTC. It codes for CASSRTEGRETQYF.

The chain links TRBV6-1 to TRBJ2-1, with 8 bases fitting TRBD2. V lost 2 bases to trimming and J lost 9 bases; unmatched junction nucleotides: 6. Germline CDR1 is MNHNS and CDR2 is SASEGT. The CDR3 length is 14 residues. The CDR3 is CASSESGSSREQFF. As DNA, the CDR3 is TGTGCCAGCAGTGAAAGCGGGAGCTCCCGTGAGCAGTTCTTC.

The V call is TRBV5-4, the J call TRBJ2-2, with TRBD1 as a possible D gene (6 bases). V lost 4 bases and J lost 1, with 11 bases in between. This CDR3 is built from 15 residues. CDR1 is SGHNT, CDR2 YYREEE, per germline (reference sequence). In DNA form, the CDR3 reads TGTGCCAGCAGCCCAGGGGTTCAGAACACCGGGGAGCTGTTTTTT. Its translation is CASSPGVQNTGELFF.

In nucleotides, the CDR3 is TGTGCCAGTAGTATACGGACTAGCGGGAGCACAGATACGCAGTATTTT. Protein: CASSIRTSGSTDTQYF. The V gene is TRBV19, the J gene TRBJ2-3; 11 bases match TRBD2. The CDR3 sequence is 16 residues long. Germline CDR1 reads LNHDA; CDR2 reads SQIVND (reference sequence). V lost 2 bases to trimming and J lost 0 bases; unmatched junction nucleotides: 1. The complete variable domain, with remaining parts taken from reference TRBV19 and TRBJ2-3, reads DGGITQSPKYLFRKEGQNVTLSCEQNLNHDAMYWYRQDPGQGLRLIYYSQIVNDFQKGDIAEGYSVSREKKESFPLTVTSAQKNPTAFYLCASSIRTSGSTDTQYFGPGTRLTVL.

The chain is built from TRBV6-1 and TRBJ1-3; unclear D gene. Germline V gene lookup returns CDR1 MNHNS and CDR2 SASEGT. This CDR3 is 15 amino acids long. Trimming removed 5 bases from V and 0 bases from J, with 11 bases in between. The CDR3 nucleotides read TGTGCCAGCAGTTTAAGGGAGTCCTCTGGAAACACCATATATTTT. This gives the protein CASSLRESSGNTIYF.

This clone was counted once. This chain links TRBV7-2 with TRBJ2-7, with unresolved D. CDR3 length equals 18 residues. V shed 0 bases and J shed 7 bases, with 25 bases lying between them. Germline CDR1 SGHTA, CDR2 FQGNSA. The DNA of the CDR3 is TGTGCCAGCAGCTTAGCATTAGCCATTTCCGGTAGATGGGTTGAGCAGTACTTC. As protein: CASSLALAISGRWVEQYF.

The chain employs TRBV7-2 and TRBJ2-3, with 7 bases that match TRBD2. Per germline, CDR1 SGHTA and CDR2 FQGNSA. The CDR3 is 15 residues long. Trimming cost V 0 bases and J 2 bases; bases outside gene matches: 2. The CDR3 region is CASSLAAGATDTQYF. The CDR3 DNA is TGTGCCAGCAGCTTAGCTGCGGGAGCCACAGATACGCAGTATTTT.

The CDR3 sequence: CASNTAGGEQFF. For the CDR3, the DNA is TGTGCCAGCAACACGGCGGGAGGGGAGCAGTTCTTC. The chain joins TRBV2 to TRBJ2-1; 9 nucleotides agree with TRBD2. Trimming removed 7 bases from V and 10 bases from J; junction bases left unmatched: 5. The CDR3 length is 12 residues. The germline CDR1 and CDR2 sequences are SNHLY and FYNNEI.

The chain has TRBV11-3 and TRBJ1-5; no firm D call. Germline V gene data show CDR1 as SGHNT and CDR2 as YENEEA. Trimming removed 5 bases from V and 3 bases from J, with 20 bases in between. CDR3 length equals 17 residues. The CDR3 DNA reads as TGTGCCAGCAGCCCCCACACTGACCAAGAAACCAATCAGCCCCAGCATTTT. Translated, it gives CASSPHTDQETNQPQHF.

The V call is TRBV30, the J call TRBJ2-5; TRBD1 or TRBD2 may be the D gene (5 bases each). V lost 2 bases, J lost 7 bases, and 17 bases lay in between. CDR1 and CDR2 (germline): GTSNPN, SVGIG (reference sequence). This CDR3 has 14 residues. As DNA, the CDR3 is TGTGCCTGGAGTAAGTCCCAGGGAGTGGCGACCCAGTACTTC. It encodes CAWSKSQGVATQYF.